The clone carrying this TCR beta chain was counted only a few times. The authors deemed Graves' hyperthyroidism stable absent ophthalmopathy progression within 18 months. This entry is derived from a study of T cells in Graves' hyperthyroidism and ophthalmopathy. Overall study: Blood was drawn when the patient was first diagnosed and still untreated.

With V trimmed by 7 bases and J by 0 bases, 3 bases remained unmatched. Germline V gene lookup returns CDR1 DFQATT and CDR2 SNEGSKA (reference sequence). The CDR3 sequence is 13 residues long. TCR beta CDR3 sequences were amplified from RNA transcripts. HTBI primers were employed in a first-round RT-PCR of the TCR CDR3. One entry per CDR3 protein, called by TCRdb with MiXCR from the multiplex PCR reads. The sample yields 600,000 to 750,000 distinct CDR3 sequences, approximately 15% seen once. The sequencing input was blood. This TCR was recovered from a man aged 50 to 60 with Graves' hyperthyroidism. The chain couples TRBV20-1 to TRBJ2-1; TRBD1 matches 7 bases. The CDR3 here is CSVGQSSYNEQFF. Written as DNA, the CDR3 is TGCAGTGTGGGACAGAGCTCCTACAATGAGCAGTTCTTC.